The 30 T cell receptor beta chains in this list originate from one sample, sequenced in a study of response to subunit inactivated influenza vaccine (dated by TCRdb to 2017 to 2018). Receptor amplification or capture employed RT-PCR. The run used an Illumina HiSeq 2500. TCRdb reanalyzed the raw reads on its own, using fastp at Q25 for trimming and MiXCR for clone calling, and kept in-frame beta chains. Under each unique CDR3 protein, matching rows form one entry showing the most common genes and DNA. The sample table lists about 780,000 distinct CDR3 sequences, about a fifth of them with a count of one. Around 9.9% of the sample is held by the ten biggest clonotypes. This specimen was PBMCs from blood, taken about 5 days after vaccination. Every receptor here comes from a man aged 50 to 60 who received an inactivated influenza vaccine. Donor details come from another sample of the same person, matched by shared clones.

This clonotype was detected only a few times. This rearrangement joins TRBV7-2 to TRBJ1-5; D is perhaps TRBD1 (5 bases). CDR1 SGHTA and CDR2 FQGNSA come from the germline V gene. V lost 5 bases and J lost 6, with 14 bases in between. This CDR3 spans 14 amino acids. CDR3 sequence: CASSPYAGTQPQHF. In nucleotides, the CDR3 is TGTGCCAGCAGCCCCTACGCGGGGACTCAGCCCCAGCATTTT.

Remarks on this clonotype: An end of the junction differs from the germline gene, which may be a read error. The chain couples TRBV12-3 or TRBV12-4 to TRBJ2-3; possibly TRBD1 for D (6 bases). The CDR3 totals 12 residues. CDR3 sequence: CPSRGLGDTQYF. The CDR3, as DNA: TGTCCCAGCAGGGGTCTGGGAGATACGCAGTATTTT.

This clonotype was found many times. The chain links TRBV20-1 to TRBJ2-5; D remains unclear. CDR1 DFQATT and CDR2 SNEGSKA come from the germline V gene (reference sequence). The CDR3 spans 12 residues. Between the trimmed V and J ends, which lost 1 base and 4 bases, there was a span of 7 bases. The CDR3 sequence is CSARGERETQYF. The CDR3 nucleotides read TGCAGTGCTAGAGGGGAAAGAGAGACCCAGTACTTC.

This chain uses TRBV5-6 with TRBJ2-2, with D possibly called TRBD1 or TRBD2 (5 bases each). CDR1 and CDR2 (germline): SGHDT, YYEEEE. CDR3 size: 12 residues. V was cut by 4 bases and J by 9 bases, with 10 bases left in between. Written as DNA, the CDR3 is TGTGCCAGCAGCGGGACCGGCTGGGAGCTGTTTTTT. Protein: CASSGTGWELFF.

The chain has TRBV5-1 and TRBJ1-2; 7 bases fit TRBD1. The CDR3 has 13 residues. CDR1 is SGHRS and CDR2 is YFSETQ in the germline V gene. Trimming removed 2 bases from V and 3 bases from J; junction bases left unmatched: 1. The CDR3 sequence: CASSFGQDYGYTF. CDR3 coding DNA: TGCGCCAGCAGCTTTGGACAGGACTATGGCTACACCTTC.

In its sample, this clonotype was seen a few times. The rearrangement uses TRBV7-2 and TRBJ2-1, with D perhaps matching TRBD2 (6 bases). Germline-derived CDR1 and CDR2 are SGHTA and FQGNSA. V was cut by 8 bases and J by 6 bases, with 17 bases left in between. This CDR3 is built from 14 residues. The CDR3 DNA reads TGTGCCAGCGGTCGTCTAGCGACTGGCAATGAGCAGTTCTTC. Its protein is CASGRLATGNEQFF.

CDR3 amino acids: CAWSVVQGGIYEQYF. CDR3 sequence (DNA): TGTGCCTGGAGTGTAGTTCAAGGAGGGATATACGAGCAGTACTTC. The chain links TRBV30 to TRBJ2-7; weak D call: TRBD2 (6 bases). Per the germline V gene, CDR1 is GTSNPN and CDR2 is SVGIG (reference sequence). The V end lost 0 bases, the J end lost 4 bases, and 16 bases lay between the germline ends. The CDR3 totals 15 residues.

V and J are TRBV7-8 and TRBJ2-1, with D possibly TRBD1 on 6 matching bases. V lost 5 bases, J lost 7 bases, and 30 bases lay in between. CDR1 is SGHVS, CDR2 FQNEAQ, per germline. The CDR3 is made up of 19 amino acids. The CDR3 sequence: CASSPAPGQKRRHWNEQFF. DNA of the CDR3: TGTGCCAGCAGCCCTGCACCGGGACAAAAAAGGCGTCACTGGAATGAGCAGTTCTTC.

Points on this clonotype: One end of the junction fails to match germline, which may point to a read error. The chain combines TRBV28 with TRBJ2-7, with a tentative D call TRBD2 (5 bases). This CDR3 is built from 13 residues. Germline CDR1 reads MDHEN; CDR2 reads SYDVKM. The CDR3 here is CTSSLAGNYEQYF. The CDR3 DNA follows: TGTACCAGCAGTTTAGCCGGGAATTACGAGCAGTACTTC.

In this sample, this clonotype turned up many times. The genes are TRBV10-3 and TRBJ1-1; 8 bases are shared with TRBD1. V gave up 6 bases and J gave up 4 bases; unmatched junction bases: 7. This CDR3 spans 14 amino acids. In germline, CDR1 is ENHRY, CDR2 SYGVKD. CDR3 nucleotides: TGTGCCATCAGGTCGACAGGGGAAGGCACTGAAGCTTTCTTT. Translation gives CAIRSTGEGTEAFF.

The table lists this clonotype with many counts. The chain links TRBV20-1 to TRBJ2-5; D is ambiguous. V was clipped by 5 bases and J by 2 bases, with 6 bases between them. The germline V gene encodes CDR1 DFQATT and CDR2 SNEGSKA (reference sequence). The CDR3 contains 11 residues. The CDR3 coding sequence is TGCAGTGCTCTAAGACAAGAGACCCAGTACTTC. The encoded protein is CSALRQETQYF.

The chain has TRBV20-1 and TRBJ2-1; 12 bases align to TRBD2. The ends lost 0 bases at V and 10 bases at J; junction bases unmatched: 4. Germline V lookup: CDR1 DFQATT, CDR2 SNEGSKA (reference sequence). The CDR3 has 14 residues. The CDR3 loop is CSARDGLAGLEQFF. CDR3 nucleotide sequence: TGCAGTGCTAGAGATGGACTAGCGGGATTGGAGCAGTTCTTC.

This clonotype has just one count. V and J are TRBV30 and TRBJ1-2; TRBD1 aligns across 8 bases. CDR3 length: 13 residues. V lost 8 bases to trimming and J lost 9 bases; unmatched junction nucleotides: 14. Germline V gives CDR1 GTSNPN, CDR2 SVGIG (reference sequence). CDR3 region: CAGSTGALLRYTF. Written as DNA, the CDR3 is TGTGCCGGATCGACAGGGGCCCTCCTCCGCTACACCTTC.

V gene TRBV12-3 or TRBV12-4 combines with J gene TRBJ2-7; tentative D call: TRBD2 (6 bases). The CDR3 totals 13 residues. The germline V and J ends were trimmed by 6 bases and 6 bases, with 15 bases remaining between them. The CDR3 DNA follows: TGTGCCAGCAGCATTCGAGGAGGGCTCGAGCAGTACTTC. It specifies CASSIRGGLEQYF.

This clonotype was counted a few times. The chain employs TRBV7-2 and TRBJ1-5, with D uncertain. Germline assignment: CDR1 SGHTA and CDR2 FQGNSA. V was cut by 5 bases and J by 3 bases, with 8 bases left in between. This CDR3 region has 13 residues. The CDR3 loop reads CASSQRFNQPQHF. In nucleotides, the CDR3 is TGTGCCAGCAGCCAAAGATTCAATCAGCCCCAGCATTTT.

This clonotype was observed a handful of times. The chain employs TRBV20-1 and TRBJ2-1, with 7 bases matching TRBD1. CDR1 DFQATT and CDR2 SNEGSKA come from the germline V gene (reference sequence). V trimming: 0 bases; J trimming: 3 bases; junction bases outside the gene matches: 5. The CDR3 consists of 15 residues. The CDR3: CSARDFGTVYNEQFF. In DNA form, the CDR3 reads TGCAGTGCTAGAGATTTTGGGACAGTCTACAATGAGCAGTTCTTC.

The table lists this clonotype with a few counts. The CDR3 reads CASRPDRIGYGYTF. CDR3 coding DNA: TGTGCCAGCAGGCCCGACCGTATCGGCTATGGCTACACCTTC. The chain joins TRBV6-2 or TRBV6-3 to TRBJ1-2; D unresolved. CDR1 is MNHEY, CDR2 SVGEGT, per germline. Trimming cost V 6 bases and J 4 bases, with 15 bases left between them. The CDR3 runs 14 residues.

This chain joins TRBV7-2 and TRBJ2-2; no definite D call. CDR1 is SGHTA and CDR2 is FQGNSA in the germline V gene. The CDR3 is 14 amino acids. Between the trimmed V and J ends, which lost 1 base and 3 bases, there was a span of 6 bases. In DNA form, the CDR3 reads TGTGCCAGCAGCTTAGAACCGCACACCGGGGAGCTGTTTTTT. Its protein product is CASSLEPHTGELFF.

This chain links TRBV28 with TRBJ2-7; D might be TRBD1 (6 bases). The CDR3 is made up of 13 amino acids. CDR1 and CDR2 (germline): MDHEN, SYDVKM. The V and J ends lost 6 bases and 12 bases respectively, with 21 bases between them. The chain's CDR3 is CASSRPTERGRYF. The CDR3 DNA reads TGTGCCAGCAGCCGACCCACCGAGAGGGGGAGGTACTTC.

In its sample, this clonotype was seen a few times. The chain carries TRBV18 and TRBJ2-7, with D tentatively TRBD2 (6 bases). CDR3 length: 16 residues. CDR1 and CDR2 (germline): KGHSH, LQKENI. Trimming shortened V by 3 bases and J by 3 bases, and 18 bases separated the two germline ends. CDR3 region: CASSPHPPGEGYEQYF. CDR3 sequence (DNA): TGTGCCAGCTCACCCCATCCCCCGGGAGAGGGCTACGAGCAGTACTTC.

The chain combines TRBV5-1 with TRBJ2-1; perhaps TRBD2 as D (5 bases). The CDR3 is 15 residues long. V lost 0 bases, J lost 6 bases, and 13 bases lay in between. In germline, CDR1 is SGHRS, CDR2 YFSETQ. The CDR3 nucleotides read TGCGCCAGCAGCTTGGCCGGTCTAGGAGGCAATGAGCAGTTCTTC. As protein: CASSLAGLGGNEQFF.

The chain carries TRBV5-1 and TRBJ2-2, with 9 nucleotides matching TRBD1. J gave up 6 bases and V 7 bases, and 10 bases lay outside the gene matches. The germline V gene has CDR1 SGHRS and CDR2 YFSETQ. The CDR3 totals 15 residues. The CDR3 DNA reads TGCGCCAGCGCTACAGGGGGCCATGGTTCCGGGGAGCTGTTTTTT. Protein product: CASATGGHGSGELFF.

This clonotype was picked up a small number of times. The CDR3 region is CASSLGEDNEQFF. The DNA for the CDR3 is TGCGCCAGCAGCCTAGGGGAGGACAATGAGCAGTTCTTC. V usage is TRBV5-1 and J usage is TRBJ2-1; a possible D gene is TRBD2 (6 bases). CDR3 length: 13 amino acids. The ends were cut back, 4 bases at V and 5 bases at J, with 10 bases in the middle. Germline CDR1 SGHRS, CDR2 YFSETQ.

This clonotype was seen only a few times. The chain's CDR3 is CSARVGQRGPSYEQYF. The CDR3 DNA sequence: TGCAGTGCTAGGGTGGGTCAACGGGGACCTTCCTACGAGCAGTACTTC. The chain is built from TRBV20-1 and TRBJ2-7; the D gene could be TRBD1 or TRBD2 (5 bases each). This CDR3 has 16 amino acids. The V and J ends lost 3 bases and 1 base respectively, with 19 bases between them. CDR1 DFQATT and CDR2 SNEGSKA come from the germline V gene (reference sequence).

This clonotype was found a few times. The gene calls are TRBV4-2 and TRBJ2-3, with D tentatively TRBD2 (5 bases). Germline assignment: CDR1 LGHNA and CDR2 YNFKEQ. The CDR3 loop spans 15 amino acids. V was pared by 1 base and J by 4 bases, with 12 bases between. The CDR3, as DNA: TGTGCCAGCAGCCAAGGAGGGCTAGGCTCAGATACGCAGTATTTT. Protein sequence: CASSQGGLGSDTQYF.

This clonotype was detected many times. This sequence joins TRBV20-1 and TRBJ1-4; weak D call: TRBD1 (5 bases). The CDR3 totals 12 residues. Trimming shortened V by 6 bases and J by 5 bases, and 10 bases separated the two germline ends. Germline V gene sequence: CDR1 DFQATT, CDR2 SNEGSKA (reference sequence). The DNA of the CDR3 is TGCAGTGCCCAGGGAGAAAATGAAAAACTGTTTTTT. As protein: CSAQGENEKLFF.

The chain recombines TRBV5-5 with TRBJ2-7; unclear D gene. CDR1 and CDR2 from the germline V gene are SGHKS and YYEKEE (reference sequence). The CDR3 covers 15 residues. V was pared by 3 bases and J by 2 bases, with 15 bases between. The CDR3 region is CASSYDRLATYEQYF. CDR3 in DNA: TGTGCCAGCAGCTACGACCGGTTGGCGACCTACGAGCAGTACTTC.

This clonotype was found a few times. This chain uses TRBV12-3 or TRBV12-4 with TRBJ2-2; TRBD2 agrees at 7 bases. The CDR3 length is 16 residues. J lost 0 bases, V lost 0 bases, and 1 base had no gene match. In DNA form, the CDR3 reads TGTGCCAGCAGTTTAGCGGGAGGGTCGAACACCGGGGAGCTGTTTTTT. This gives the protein CASSLAGGSNTGELFF.

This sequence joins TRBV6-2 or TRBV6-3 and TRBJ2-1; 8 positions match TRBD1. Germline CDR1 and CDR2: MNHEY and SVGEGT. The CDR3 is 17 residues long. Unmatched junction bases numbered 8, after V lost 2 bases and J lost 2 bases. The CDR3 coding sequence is TGTGCCAGCAGTTACACGCCGGACAGGGCGACCTACAATGAGCAGTTCTTC. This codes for CASSYTPDRATYNEQFF.

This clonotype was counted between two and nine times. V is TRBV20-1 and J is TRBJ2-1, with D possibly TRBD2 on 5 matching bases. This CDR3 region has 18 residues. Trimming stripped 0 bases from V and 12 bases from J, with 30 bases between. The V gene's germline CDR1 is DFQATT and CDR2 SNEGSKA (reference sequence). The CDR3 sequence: CSARDPPGPHPLVFGQFF. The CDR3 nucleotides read TGCAGTGCTAGAGATCCCCCAGGCCCCCACCCACTAGTCTTCGGGCAGTTCTTC.